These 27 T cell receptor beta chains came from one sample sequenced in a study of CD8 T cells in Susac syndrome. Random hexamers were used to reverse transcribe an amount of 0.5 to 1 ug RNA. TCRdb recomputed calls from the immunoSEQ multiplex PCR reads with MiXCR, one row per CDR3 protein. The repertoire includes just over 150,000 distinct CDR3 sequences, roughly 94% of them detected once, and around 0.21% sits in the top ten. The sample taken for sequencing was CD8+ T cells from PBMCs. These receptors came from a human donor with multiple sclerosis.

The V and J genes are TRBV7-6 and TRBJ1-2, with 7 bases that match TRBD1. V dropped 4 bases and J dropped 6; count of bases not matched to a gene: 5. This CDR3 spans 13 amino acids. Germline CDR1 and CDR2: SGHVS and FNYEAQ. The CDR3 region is CASSSSDRDGYTF. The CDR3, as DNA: TGTGCCAGCAGCTCTTCCGACAGGGATGGCTACACCTTC.

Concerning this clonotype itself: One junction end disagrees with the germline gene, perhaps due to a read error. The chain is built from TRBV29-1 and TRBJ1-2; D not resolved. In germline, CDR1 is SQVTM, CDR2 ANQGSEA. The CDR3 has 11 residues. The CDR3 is CSVQDIYGYTF. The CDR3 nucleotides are TGCAGCGTTCAAGACATATATGGCTACACCTTC. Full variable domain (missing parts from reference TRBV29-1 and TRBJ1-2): SAVISQKPSRDICQRGTSLTIQCQVDSQVTMMFWYRQQPGQSLTLIATANQGSEATYESGFVIDKFPISRPNLTFSTLTVSNMSPEDSSIYLCSVQDIYGYTFGSGTRLTVV.

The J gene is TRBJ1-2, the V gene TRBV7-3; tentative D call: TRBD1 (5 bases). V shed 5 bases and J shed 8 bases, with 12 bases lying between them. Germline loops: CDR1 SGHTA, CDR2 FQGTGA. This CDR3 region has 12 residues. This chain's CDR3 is CASSDRTHGYTF. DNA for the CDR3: TGTGCCAGCAGCGATCGGACACACGGCTACACCTTC.

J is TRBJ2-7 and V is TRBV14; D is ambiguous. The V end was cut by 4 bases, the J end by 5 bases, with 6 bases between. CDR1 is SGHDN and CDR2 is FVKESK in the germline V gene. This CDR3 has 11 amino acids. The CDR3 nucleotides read TGTGCCAGCAGCCGCCACCACGAGCAGTACTTC. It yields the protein CASSRHHEQYF.

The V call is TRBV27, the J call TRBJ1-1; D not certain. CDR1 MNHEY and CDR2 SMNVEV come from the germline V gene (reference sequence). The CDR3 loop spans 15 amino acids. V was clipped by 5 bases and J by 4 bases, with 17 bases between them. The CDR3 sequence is CASSKGLYLGTEAFF. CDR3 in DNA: TGTGCCAGCAGTAAGGGTCTCTATTTGGGCACTGAAGCTTTCTTT.

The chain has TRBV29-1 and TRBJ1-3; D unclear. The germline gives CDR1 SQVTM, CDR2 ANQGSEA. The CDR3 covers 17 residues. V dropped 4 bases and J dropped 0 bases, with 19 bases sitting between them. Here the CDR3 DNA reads TGCAGCGTTGTAGGAATCGAAGGAGAAGCCTCTGGAAACACCATATATTTT. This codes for CSVVGIEGEASGNTIYF.

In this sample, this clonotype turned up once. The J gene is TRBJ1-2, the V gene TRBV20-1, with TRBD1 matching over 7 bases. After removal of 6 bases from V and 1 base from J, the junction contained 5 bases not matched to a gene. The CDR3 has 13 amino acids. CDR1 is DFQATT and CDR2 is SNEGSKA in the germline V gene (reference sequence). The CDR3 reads CSARDSFNYGYTF. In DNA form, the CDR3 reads TGCAGTGCGAGGGACAGCTTTAACTATGGCTACACCTTC.

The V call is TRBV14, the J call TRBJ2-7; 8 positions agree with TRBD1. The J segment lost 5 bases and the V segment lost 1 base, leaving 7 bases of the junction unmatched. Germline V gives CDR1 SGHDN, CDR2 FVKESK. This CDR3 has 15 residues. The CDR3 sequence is CASSQGTGSRDEQYF. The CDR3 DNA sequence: TGTGCCAGCAGCCAAGGGACAGGGTCTCGGGACGAGCAGTACTTC. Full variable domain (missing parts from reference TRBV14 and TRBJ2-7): EAGVTQFPSHSVIEKGQTVTLRCDPISGHDNLYWYRRVMGKEIKFLLHFVKESKQDESGMPNNRFLAERTGGTYSTLKVQPAELEDSGVYFCASSQGTGSRDEQYFGPGTRLTVT.

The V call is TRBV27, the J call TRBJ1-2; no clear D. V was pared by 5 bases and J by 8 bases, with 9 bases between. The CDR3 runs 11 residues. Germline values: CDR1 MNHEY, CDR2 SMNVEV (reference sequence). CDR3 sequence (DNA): TGTGCCAGCAGTGAGGGCAGGGGCTACACCTTC. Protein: CASSEGRGYTF.

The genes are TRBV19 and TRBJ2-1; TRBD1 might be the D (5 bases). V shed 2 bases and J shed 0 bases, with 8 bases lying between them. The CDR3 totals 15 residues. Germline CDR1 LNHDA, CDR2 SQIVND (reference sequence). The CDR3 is CASSITGGSYNEQFF. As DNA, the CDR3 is TGTGCCAGTAGTATAACAGGCGGCTCCTACAATGAGCAGTTCTTC. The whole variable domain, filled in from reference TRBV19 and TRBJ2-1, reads DGGITQSPKYLFRKEGQNVTLSCEQNLNHDAMYWYRQDPGQGLRLIYYSQIVNDFQKGDIAEGYSVSREKKESFPLTVTSAQKNPTAFYLCASSITGGSYNEQFFGPGTRLTVL.

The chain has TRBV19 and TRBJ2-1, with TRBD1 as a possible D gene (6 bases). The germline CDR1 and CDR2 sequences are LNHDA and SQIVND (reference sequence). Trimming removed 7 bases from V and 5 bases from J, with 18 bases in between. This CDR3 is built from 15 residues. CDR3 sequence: CASNLRAGAHNEQFF. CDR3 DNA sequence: TGTGCCAGTAATCTTAGGGCAGGGGCCCACAATGAGCAGTTCTTC.

The CDR3 loop reads CATSDTDWPDTQYF. The CDR3 DNA reads as TGTGCCACCAGTGATACCGATTGGCCAGATACGCAGTATTTT. The chain carries TRBV24-1 and TRBJ2-3; no firm D call. Germline CDR1 reads KGHDR; CDR2 reads SFDVKD. Trimming removed 3 bases at V and 4 bases at J, with 10 bases between. The CDR3 length is 14 residues.

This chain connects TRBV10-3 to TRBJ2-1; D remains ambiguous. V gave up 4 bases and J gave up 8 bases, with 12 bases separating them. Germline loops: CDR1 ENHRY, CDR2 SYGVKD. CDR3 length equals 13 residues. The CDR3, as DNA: TGTGCCATCAGTGGAGGTGGTTGGGATGAGCAGTTCTTC. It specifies CAISGGGWDEQFF.

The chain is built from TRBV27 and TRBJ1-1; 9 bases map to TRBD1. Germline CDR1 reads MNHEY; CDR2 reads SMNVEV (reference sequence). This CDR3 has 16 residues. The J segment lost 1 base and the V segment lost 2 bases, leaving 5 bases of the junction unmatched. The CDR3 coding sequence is TGTGCCAGCAGTTTACTTGCGGGACAGGGGAACACTGAAGCTTTCTTT. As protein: CASSLLAGQGNTEAFF.

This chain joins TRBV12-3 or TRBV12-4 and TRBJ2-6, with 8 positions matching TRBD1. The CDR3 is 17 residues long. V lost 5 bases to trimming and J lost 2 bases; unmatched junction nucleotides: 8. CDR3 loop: CASSPGQGGAGANVLTF. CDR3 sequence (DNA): TGTGCCAGCAGTCCAGGACAGGGTGGCGCTGGGGCCAACGTCCTGACTTTC.

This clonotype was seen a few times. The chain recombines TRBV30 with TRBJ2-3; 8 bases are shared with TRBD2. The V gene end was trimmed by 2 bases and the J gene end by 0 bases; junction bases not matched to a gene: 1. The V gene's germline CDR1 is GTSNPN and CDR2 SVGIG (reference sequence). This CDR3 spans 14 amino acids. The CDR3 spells CAWSLAGSTDTQYF. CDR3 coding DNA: TGTGCCTGGAGTTTAGCGGGGAGCACAGATACGCAGTATTTT.

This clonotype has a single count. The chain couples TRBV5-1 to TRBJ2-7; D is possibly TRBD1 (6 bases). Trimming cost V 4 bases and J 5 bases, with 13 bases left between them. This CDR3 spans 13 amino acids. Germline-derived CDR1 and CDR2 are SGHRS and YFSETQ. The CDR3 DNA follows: TGCGCCAGCAGCGTCAACAGGGAGCACGAGCAGTACTTC. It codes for CASSVNREHEQYF.

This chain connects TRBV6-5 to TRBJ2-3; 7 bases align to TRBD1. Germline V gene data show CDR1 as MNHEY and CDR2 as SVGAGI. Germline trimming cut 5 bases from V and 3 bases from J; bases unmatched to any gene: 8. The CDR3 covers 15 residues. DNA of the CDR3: TGTGCCAGCAGTGCAACCAGGGGGACGACAGATACGCAGTATTTT. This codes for CASSATRGTTDTQYF.

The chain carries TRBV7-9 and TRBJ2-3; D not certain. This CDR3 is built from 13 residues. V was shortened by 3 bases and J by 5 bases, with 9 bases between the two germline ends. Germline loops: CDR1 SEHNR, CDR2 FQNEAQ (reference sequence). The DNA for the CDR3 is TGTGCCAGCAGCTTCACTCCGGGAGATACGCAGTATTTT. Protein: CASSFTPGDTQYF.

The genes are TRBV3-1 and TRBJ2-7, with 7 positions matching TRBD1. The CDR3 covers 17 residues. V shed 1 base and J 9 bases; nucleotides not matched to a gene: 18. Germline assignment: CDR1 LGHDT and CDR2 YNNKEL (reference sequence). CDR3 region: CASSQVPPRDRPAVQYF. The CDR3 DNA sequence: TGTGCCAGCAGCCAAGTACCCCCCCGGGACAGACCAGCGGTGCAGTACTTC.

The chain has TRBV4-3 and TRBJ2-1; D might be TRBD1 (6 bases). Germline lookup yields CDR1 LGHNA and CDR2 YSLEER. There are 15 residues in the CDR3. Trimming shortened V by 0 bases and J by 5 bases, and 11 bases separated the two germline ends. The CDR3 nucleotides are TGCGCCAGCAGCCAAGAGAGACAGGCGGACAATGAGCAGTTCTTC. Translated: CASSQERQADNEQFF.

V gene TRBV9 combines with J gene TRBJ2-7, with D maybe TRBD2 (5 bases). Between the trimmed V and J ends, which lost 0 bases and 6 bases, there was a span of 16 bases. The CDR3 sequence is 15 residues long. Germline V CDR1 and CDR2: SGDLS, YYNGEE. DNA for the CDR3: TGTGCCAGCAGCGTAGCGGCCGGGATTCACTCCGAGCAGTACTTC. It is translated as CASSVAAGIHSEQYF.

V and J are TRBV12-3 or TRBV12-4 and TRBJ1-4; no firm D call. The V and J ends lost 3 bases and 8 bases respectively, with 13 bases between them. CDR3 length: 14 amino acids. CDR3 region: CASSFGTDREKLFF. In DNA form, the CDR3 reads TGTGCCAGCAGTTTTGGAACCGATCGGGAAAAACTGTTTTTT.

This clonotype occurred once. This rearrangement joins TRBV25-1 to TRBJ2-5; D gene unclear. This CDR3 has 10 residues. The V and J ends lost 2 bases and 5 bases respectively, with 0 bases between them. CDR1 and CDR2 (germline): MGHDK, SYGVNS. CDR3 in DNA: TGTGCCAGCAGTGAAGAGACCCAGTACTTC. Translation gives CASSEETQYF. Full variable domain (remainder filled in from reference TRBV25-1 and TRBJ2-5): EADIYQTPRYLVIGTGKKITLECSQTMGHDKMYWYQQDPGMELHLIHYSYGVNSTEKGDLSSESTVSRIRTEHFPLTLESARPSHTSQYLCASSEETQYFGPGTRLLVL.

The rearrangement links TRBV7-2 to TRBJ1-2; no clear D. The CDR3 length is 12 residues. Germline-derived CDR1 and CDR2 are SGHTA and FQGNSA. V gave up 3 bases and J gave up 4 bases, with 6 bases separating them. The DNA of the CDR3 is TGTGCCAGCAGCTTGAGAGGCTATGGCTACACCTTC. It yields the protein CASSLRGYGYTF.

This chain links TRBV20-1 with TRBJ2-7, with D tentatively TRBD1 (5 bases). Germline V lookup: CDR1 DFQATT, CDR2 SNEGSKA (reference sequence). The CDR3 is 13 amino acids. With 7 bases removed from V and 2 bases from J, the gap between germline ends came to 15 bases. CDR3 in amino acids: CSGFVDTAYEQYF. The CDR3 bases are TGCAGTGGTTTCGTGGACACAGCCTACGAGCAGTACTTC.

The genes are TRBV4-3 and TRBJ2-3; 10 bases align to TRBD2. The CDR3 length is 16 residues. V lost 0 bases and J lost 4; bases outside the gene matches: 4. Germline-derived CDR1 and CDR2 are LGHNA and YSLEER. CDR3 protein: CASSQDVLAGADTQYF. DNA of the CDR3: TGCGCCAGCAGCCAAGATGTCCTAGCGGGGGCAGATACGCAGTATTTT.